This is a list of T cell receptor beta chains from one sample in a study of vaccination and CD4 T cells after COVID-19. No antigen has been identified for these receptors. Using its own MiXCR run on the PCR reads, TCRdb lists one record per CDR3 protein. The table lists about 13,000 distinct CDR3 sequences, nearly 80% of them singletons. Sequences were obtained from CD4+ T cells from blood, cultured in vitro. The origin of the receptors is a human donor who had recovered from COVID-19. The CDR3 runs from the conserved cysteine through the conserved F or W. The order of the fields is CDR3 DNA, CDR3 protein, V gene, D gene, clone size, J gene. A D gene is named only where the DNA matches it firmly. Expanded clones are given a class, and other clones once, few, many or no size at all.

CDR3 DNA: TGTGCCAGCACCCACGATGGAGGAACAGATACGCAGTATTTT
CDR3 protein: CASTHDGGTDTQYF
V gene: TRBV7-2
D gene: .
clone size: .
J gene: TRBJ2-3

CDR3 DNA: TGCGCCAGCAGTCTGGGGGTGGGGTACCAAGAGACCCAGTACTTC
CDR3 protein: CASSLGVGYQETQYF
V gene: TRBV5-1
D gene: .
clone size: .
J gene: TRBJ2-5

CDR3 DNA: TGCAGTGCTAGAGAACCTAAAACAGGGGTTGGCTACACCTTC
CDR3 protein: CSAREPKTGVGYTF
V gene: TRBV20-1
D gene: TRBD1
clone size: .
J gene: TRBJ1-2

CDR3 DNA: TGTGCCAGCAGCCCCGGGACAGGCCCAACTAACTATGGCTACACCTTC
CDR3 protein: CASSPGTGPTNYGYTF
V gene: TRBV25-1
D gene: TRBD1
clone size: .
J gene: TRBJ1-2

CDR3 DNA: TGTGCCAGCAGCCCTCTGACTAGCGGGAAGGGGGAGACCCAGTACTTC
CDR3 protein: CASSPLTSGKGETQYF
V gene: TRBV7-6
D gene: TRBD2
clone size: few
J gene: TRBJ2-5

CDR3 DNA: TGTGCCAGCAGCTTAAGGCTAGGACTCGCGAAATTC
CDR3 protein: CASSLRLGLAKF
V gene: TRBV7-2
D gene: .
clone size: .
J gene: TRBJ2-7

CDR3 DNA: TGTGCCACCAGCAGAGTCGGCAGGGCTAACTATGGCTACACCTTC
CDR3 protein: CATSRVGRANYGYTF
V gene: TRBV15
D gene: .
clone size: .
J gene: TRBJ1-2

CDR3 DNA: TGTGCCAGCAGTGATCAGGGTGGCACTGAAGCTTTCTTT
CDR3 protein: CASSDQGGTEAFF
V gene: TRBV2
D gene: .
clone size: .
J gene: TRBJ1-1

CDR3 DNA: TGCAGTGCTAGTAGACAGGGAAACACCATATATTTT
CDR3 protein: CSASRQGNTIYF
V gene: TRBV20-1
D gene: .
clone size: large
J gene: TRBJ1-3

CDR3 DNA: TGTGCCAGCAGTTGGAGGGGGCTTGGCTACACCTTC
CDR3 protein: CASSWRGLGYTF
V gene: TRBV6-5
D gene: TRBD1
clone size: .
J gene: TRBJ1-2

CDR3 DNA: TGTGCCAGCAGTTCAGGGGGGATTAGTTCTGGAAACACCATATATTTT
CDR3 protein: CASSSGGISSGNTIYF
V gene: TRBV28
D gene: TRBD1
clone size: .
J gene: TRBJ1-3

CDR3 DNA: TGCAGTGTCAAAAACCCCGGGGCCCGCTACACCTTC
CDR3 protein: CSVKNPGARYTF
V gene: TRBV20-1
D gene: .
clone size: .
J gene: TRBJ1-2

CDR3 DNA: TGCGCCAGCAGCTTGACAGGGGGGTTGAACACTGAAGCTTTCTTT
CDR3 protein: CASSLTGGLNTEAFF
V gene: TRBV5-1
D gene: TRBD1
clone size: .
J gene: TRBJ1-1

CDR3 DNA: TGTGCCAGCAGCCTAAGCCGGACTAGCGGGAGTTCCTACGAGCAGTACTTC
CDR3 protein: CASSLSRTSGSSYEQYF
V gene: TRBV11-3
D gene: TRBD2
clone size: .
J gene: TRBJ2-7

CDR3 DNA: TGTGCCACTTCCACGGGTATTGCCCCCCAAGAGACCCAGTACTTC
CDR3 protein: CATSTGIAPQETQYF
V gene: TRBV28
D gene: .
clone size: .
J gene: TRBJ2-5

CDR3 DNA: TGTGCCAGCAGCTTGGGAGGGTTGACAGATACGCAGTATTTT
CDR3 protein: CASSLGGLTDTQYF
V gene: TRBV7-2
D gene: TRBD2
clone size: .
J gene: TRBJ2-3

CDR3 DNA: TGTGCCAGCAGGCCTACGGGAGTCTACGAGCAGTACTTC
CDR3 protein: CASRPTGVYEQYF
V gene: TRBV7-2
D gene: .
clone size: .
J gene: TRBJ2-7

CDR3 DNA: TGTGCCAGCTCACTCCAGGGGATCACAGATACGCAGTATTTT
CDR3 protein: CASSLQGITDTQYF
V gene: TRBV18
D gene: .
clone size: .
J gene: TRBJ2-3

CDR3 DNA: TGTGCCAGCAGGGCCGGGACAGGAACCCCTGGCAGCCATGGCTACACCTTC
CDR3 protein: CASRAGTGTPGSHGYTF
V gene: TRBV28
D gene: TRBD1
clone size: .
J gene: TRBJ1-2

CDR3 DNA: TGCAGTGCCCCACTGGGCGGGAGGCCGGGAACCGGGGAGCTGTTTTTT
CDR3 protein: CSAPLGGRPGTGELFF
V gene: TRBV20-1
D gene: TRBD2
clone size: .
J gene: TRBJ2-2

CDR3 DNA: TGCAGTGCTACAAACCGTGGGGTGGAGACCCAGTACTTC
CDR3 protein: CSATNRGVETQYF
V gene: TRBV20-1
D gene: .
clone size: .
J gene: TRBJ2-5

CDR3 DNA: TGCAGTGCTAGAACGAATATGAACACTGAAGCTTTCTTT
CDR3 protein: CSARTNMNTEAFF
V gene: TRBV20-1
D gene: .
clone size: .
J gene: TRBJ1-1

CDR3 DNA: TGTGCCACCAGTGTTCCTCAGGGAAGCAATCAGCCCCAGCATTTT
CDR3 protein: CATSVPQGSNQPQHF
V gene: TRBV24-1
D gene: .
clone size: .
J gene: TRBJ1-5

CDR3 DNA: TGTGCCACCAGCAGAGATCGGGACTATGGCTACACCTTC
CDR3 protein: CATSRDRDYGYTF
V gene: TRBV15
D gene: .
clone size: few
J gene: TRBJ1-2